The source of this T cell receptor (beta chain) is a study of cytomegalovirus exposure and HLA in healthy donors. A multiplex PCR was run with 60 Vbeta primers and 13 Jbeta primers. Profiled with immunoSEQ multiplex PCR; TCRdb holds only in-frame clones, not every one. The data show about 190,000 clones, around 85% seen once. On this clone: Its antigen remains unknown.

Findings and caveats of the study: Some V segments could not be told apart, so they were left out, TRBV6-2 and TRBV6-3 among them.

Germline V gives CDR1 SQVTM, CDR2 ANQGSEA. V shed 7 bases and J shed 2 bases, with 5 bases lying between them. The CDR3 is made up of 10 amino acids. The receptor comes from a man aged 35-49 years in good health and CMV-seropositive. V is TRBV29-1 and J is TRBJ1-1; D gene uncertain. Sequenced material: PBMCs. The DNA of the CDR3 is TGCAGCGCCGGTAACACTGAAGCTTTCTTT. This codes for CSAGNTEAFF.